Described below is a single TCR beta chain sequence and its context. This entry comes from a study of blood T cell repertoires in COVID-19. Clones were sequenced by immunoSEQ multiplex PCR, and TCRdb holds only the in-frame ones, with some missing. The sample lists a few hundred thousand clones; about 84% were seen once. Trimming cost V 4 bases and J 4 bases, with 8 bases left between them. This CDR3 region has 12 residues. From germline, CDR1 is SGHRS and CDR2 YFSETQ. The chain employs TRBV5-1 and TRBJ2-5; perhaps TRBD1 as D (5 bases). Material: peripheral blood. This receptor was taken from a woman aged 45-65 years with acute or convalescent COVID-19. The CDR3 DNA sequence: TGCGCCAGCAGCCCTGGGGCAGAGACCCAGTACTTC. Protein sequence: CASSPGAETQYF. Full variable domain (rest looked up from reference TRBV5-1 and TRBJ2-5): KAGVTQTPRYLIKTRGQQVTLSCSPISGHRSVSWYQQTPGQGLQFLFEYFSETQRNKGNFPGRFSGRQFSNSRSEMNVSTLELGDSALYLCASSPGAETQYFGPGTRLLVL.